Following are 13 T cell receptor beta chains from one sample sequenced in a study of untreated major depressive disorder. For these TCRs, the target antigens are not known. Assay: immunoSEQ multiplex PCR; the TCRdb copy retains only in-frame clones and omits some. The sample yields about 13,000 clones, around nine tenths seen once. Broader study findings: TRBV05-01 (Vbeta 5.1) usage was higher in CD4+ T cells of depressed patients than controls.

The sample was CD4+ T cells from PBMCs. All receptors derive from a man aged 25 to 40 with major depressive disorder.

V is TRBV6-5 and J is TRBJ2-7; D unclear. The V and J ends lost 3 bases and 0 bases respectively, with 12 bases between them. The CDR3 covers 15 residues. Germline lookup yields CDR1 MNHEY and CDR2 SVGAGI. CDR3 residues: CASSYTLLSSYEQYF. CDR3 coding DNA: TGTGCCAGCAGTTATACACTCCTTAGCTCCTACGAGCAGTACTTC.

The gene calls are TRBV29-1 and TRBJ1-2; D perhaps matches TRBD1 (5 bases). CDR3 length: 14 amino acids. V was cut by 4 bases and J by 6 bases, with 18 bases left in between. CDR1 and CDR2 (germline): SQVTM, ANQGSEA. The CDR3 DNA reads as TGCAGCGTTGGGGCTCCGGGACGGCCAGATGGCTACACCTTC. Its translation is CSVGAPGRPDGYTF.

CDR3: CAWSVKGGQPQHF. In DNA, the CDR3 is TGTGCCTGGAGTGTAAAGGGGGGCCAGCCCCAGCATTTT. The V call is TRBV30, the J call TRBJ1-5; D possibly corresponds to TRBD1 (6 bases). The CDR3 contains 13 residues. V lost 0 bases, J lost 7 bases, and 10 bases lay in between. The V gene's germline CDR1 is GTSNPN and CDR2 SVGIG (reference sequence). The variable domain in full, completed from reference TRBV30 and TRBJ1-5, reads SQTIHQWPATLVQPVGSPLSLECTVEGTSNPNLYWYRQAAGRGLQLLFYSVGIGQISSEVPQNLSASRPQDRQFILSSKKLLLSDSGFYLCAWSVKGGQPQHFGDGTRLSIL.

The chain employs TRBV5-1 and TRBJ1-1; weak D call: TRBD1 (5 bases). The V gene's germline CDR1 is SGHRS and CDR2 YFSETQ. Trimming took 6 bases from V and 7 from J, leaving 19 bases between them. The CDR3 spans 14 residues. CDR3 protein: CASNPGTGEGEAFF. The CDR3 DNA is TGCGCCAGCAATCCGGGGACGGGGGAAGGTGAAGCTTTCTTT. Full variable domain (remainder filled in from reference TRBV5-1 and TRBJ1-1): KAGVTQTPRYLIKTRGQQVTLSCSPISGHRSVSWYQQTPGQGLQFLFEYFSETQRNKGNFPGRFSGRQFSNSRSEMNVSTLELGDSALYLCASNPGTGEGEAFFGQGTRLTVV.

The chain joins TRBV6-6 to TRBJ1-5, with D maybe TRBD1 (6 bases). Germline CDR1 is MNHNY and CDR2 is SVGAGI (reference sequence). The CDR3 length is 11 residues. Trimming took off 10 bases at V and 5 bases at J, with 9 bases between the two ends. The CDR3 sequence is CAIKGDQPQHF. The CDR3 DNA is TGTGCCATTAAGGGGGATCAGCCCCAGCATTTT.

V is TRBV4-1 and J is TRBJ2-5; no clear D gene. The CDR3 contains 16 residues. Trimming removed 1 base from V and 5 bases from J, with 17 bases in between. Per germline, CDR1 MGHRA and CDR2 YSYEKL. CDR3 region: CASSQAPSDPRETQYF. CDR3 coding DNA: TGCGCCAGCAGCCAAGCCCCTTCGGACCCCCGGGAGACCCAGTACTTC.

J is TRBJ2-2 and V is TRBV5-1; possibly TRBD2 for D (6 bases). This CDR3 has 17 amino acids. V was cut by 4 bases and J by 8 bases, with 24 bases left in between. The germline CDR1 and CDR2 sequences are SGHRS and YFSETQ. The chain's CDR3 is CASSLRPVVAVAGELFF. The CDR3, as DNA: TGCGCCAGCAGCCTACGACCTGTGGTAGCGGTAGCTGGGGAGCTGTTTTTT.

This chain uses TRBV5-1 with TRBJ1-2, with 8 bases fitting TRBD1. Germline-derived CDR1 and CDR2 are SGHRS and YFSETQ. There are 15 residues in the CDR3. The trim removed 2 bases at V and 5 bases at J, leaving 8 bases unmatched. CDR3 nucleotides: TGCGCCAGCAGCTTACAAACAGGGGGACAATATGGCTACACCTTC. Residues: CASSLQTGGQYGYTF.

V and J are TRBV5-4 and TRBJ2-3; either TRBD1 or TRBD2 may supply D (6 bases each). Trimming shortened V by 1 base and J by 4 bases, and 13 bases separated the two germline ends. The CDR3 loop spans 15 amino acids. The germline gives CDR1 SGHNT, CDR2 YYREEE (reference sequence). The CDR3 DNA is TGTGCCAGCAGCTTGCCCGGGGGCGGGGCAGATACGCAGTATTTT. Translation gives CASSLPGGGADTQYF. The full variable domain, rest sourced from reference TRBV5-4 and TRBJ2-3, is ETGVTQSPTHLIKTRGQQVTLRCSSQSGHNTVSWYQQALGQGPQFIFQYYREEENGRGNFPPRFSGLQFPNYSSELNVNALELDDSALYLCASSLPGGGADTQYFGPGTRLTVL.

The chain is built from TRBV11-2 and TRBJ1-1, with D perhaps matching TRBD1 (5 bases). The CDR3 covers 13 residues. Trimming left V 5 bases short and J 10 bases short, with 17 bases between. Germline lookup yields CDR1 SGHAT and CDR2 FQNNGV. CDR3 DNA sequence: TGTGCCAGCAGCCCTAACCGGGACCGTGGAGCTTTCTTT. This encodes CASSPNRDRGAFF.

V and J are TRBV27 and TRBJ2-1; TRBD2 might be the D (5 bases). Germline V gene lookup returns CDR1 MNHEY and CDR2 SMNVEV (reference sequence). The V end was cut by 8 bases, the J end by 3 bases, with 11 bases between. The CDR3 runs 13 residues. The CDR3 coding sequence is TGTGCCAGCTCGGGGTTCTTCTACAATGAGCAGTTCTTC. It encodes CASSGFFYNEQFF.

The chain recombines TRBV10-3 with TRBJ2-7, with 9 bases identical to TRBD2. Germline V CDR1 and CDR2: ENHRY, SYGVKD. The CDR3 loop spans 11 amino acids. Trimming removed 11 bases from V and 2 bases from J; junction bases left unmatched: 1. The CDR3 DNA reads as TGTGCCGCGGGGGGGCCCTACGAGCAGTACTTC. Protein: CAAGGPYEQYF.

The CDR3 DNA is TGTGCCAGCAGCTGGAACAGGGGGCGGTTTGGCTACACCTTC. Protein: CASSWNRGRFGYTF. V gene TRBV7-2 combines with J gene TRBJ1-2, with 9 bases fitting TRBD1. Germline V lookup: CDR1 SGHTA, CDR2 FQGNSA. V dropped 4 bases and J dropped 7; count of bases not matched to a gene: 7. This CDR3 is built from 14 residues.